One and the same sample provided the 21 T cell receptor beta chains below, sequenced in a study of graft-versus-host responses after intestinal transplantation. Which antigens these TCRs recognize remains unknown. The repertoire was sequenced with immunoSEQ multiplex PCR; TCRdb's copy has only in-frame clones and lacks some. This table has tens of thousands of clones, approximately 93% appearing once. The specimen was unstimulated CD8+ T cells sorted from spleen or lymph node cells, collected before transplant. All receptors come from a human donor who was the organ donor for an intestinal transplant.

On this clone itself: Other DNA sequences within the sample encode an identical CDR3. The chain uses TRBV28 and TRBJ2-3; either TRBD1 or TRBD2 may supply D (6 bases each). Germline V gene data show CDR1 as MDHEN and CDR2 as SYDVKM. V was clipped by 2 bases and J by 1 base, with 13 bases between them. This CDR3 has 16 residues. This CDR3 is CASSLGLEGGTDTQYF. In DNA form, the CDR3 reads TGTGCCAGCAGTTTAGGTTTGGAGGGGGGCACAGATACGCAGTATTTT.

The CDR3 bases are TGTGCCAGCAGCCCCCTCGACAGGGAGAGGCCCTACGAGCAGTACTTC. Translation gives CASSPLDRERPYEQYF. The chain employs TRBV14 and TRBJ2-7, with TRBD1 matching over 7 bases. V gave up 4 bases and J gave up 2 bases; unmatched junction bases: 11. The CDR3 has 16 residues. CDR1 and CDR2 (germline): SGHDN, FVKESK. The variable domain in full, with the rest retrieved from reference TRBV14 and TRBJ2-7, is EAGVTQFPSHSVIEKGQTVTLRCDPISGHDNLYWYRRVMGKEIKFLLHFVKESKQDESGMPNNRFLAERTGGTYSTLKVQPAELEDSGVYFCASSPLDRERPYEQYFGPGTRLTVT.

The chain recombines TRBV5-6 with TRBJ2-7; TRBD1 is a possible D gene (6 bases). Trimming pared 2 bases from V and 1 base from J, leaving 10 bases between. The CDR3 runs to 14 residues. CDR1 SGHDT and CDR2 YYEEEE come from the germline V gene. CDR3 DNA: TGTGCCAGCAGCTTTCCAGGGGAGTCCTACGAGCAGTACTTC. Its translation is CASSFPGESYEQYF.

The V call is TRBV5-7, the J call TRBJ2-7; D not certain. TRBV5-7 is treated as an ORF (open reading frame) with a function not yet certain. CDR3 length equals 16 residues. Between the trimmed V and J ends, which lost 0 bases and 6 bases, there was a span of 19 bases. The CDR3 nucleotides are TGTGCCAGCAGCTTGGCCCGGGCCTTAGAAAGTACCGAGCAGTACTTC. Encoded protein: CASSLARALESTEQYF.

The rearrangement uses TRBV9 and TRBJ2-3; D is possibly TRBD1 (6 bases). V was pared by 2 bases and J by 2 bases, with 12 bases between. Germline V gives CDR1 SGDLS, CDR2 YYNGEE. The CDR3 length is 15 residues. CDR3 in DNA: TGTGCCAGCAGCGTTGGAACAGGGTCCACAGATACGCAGTATTTT. Amino acid sequence: CASSVGTGSTDTQYF.

The chain employs TRBV9 and TRBJ2-1; 12 bases are shared with TRBD2. The germline CDR1 and CDR2 sequences are SGDLS and YYNGEE. CDR3 length: 17 amino acids. V gave up 3 bases and J gave up 6 bases; unmatched junction bases: 10. CDR3 bases: TGTGCCAGCAGCGGTGGGCTAGCGGGAGGGTTCTTCAATGAGCAGTTCTTC. Protein sequence: CASSGGLAGGFFNEQFF.

The chain has TRBV29-1 and TRBJ2-3; tentative D call: TRBD1 (5 bases). Deletions cut 2 bases from V and 0 bases from J, with 18 bases between. Germline loops: CDR1 SQVTM, CDR2 ANQGSEA. CDR3 size: 17 residues. DNA of the CDR3: TGCAGCGTTGAAACTTTGGGCCAGGGTCATAGCACAGATACGCAGTATTTT. The encoded protein is CSVETLGQGHSTDTQYF.

This clone was recorded only once. The chain recombines TRBV2 with TRBJ2-5; 9 bases fit TRBD2. The CDR3 is 15 amino acids. V lost 2 bases to trimming and J lost 6 bases; unmatched junction nucleotides: 7. The germline V gene encodes CDR1 SNHLY and CDR2 FYNNEI. The CDR3 DNA sequence: TGTGCCAGCAGTGAATGGGCTAGCGGGACTCAGACCCAGTACTTC. Amino acid sequence: CASSEWASGTQTQYF.

Turning to this clone: An end of the junction differs from the germline gene, which may be a read error. The V and J genes are TRBV27 and TRBJ2-1; unclear D gene. Germline CDR1 is MNHEY and CDR2 is SMNVEV (reference sequence). There are 14 residues in the CDR3. Here the CDR3 reads CACSLSFNYNEQFF. DNA of the CDR3: TGTGCCTGCAGTTTATCCTTTAACTACAATGAGCAGTTCTTC.

This chain joins TRBV12-5 and TRBJ2-7; TRBD2 is a possible D gene (6 bases). Trimming removed 1 base at V and 3 bases at J, with 19 bases between. Germline values: CDR1 LGHNT, CDR2 FRNRAP. This CDR3 region has 17 residues. CDR3 sequence: CASGLDPWGSGVYEQYF. The CDR3 region has the DNA TGTGCTAGTGGTTTGGACCCCTGGGGTAGCGGAGTCTACGAGCAGTACTTC.

This chain links TRBV4-1 with TRBJ1-2; D is undetermined. The CDR3 runs to 15 residues. V was pared by 1 base and J by 4 bases, with 13 bases between. Germline V CDR1 and CDR2: MGHRA, YSYEKL. The CDR3 here is CASSQVIGIGYGYTF. Written as DNA, the CDR3 is TGCGCCAGCAGCCAAGTCATAGGGATAGGCTATGGCTACACCTTC.

V gene TRBV27 combines with J gene TRBJ1-1; D is possibly TRBD1 (5 bases). Germline CDR1 MNHEY, CDR2 SMNVEV (reference sequence). Trimming removed 3 bases at V and 0 bases at J, with 8 bases between. The length of the CDR3 is 14 residues. CDR3 region: CASSFGGMNTEAFF. The CDR3 DNA follows: TGTGCCAGCAGTTTTGGGGGGATGAACACTGAAGCTTTCTTT.

By sample fraction, this clone is medium-sized. The chain couples TRBV4-3 to TRBJ2-7; D gene uncertain. The CDR3 spans 13 residues. V lost 0 bases, J lost 2 bases, and 5 bases lay in between. The V gene's germline CDR1 is LGHNA and CDR2 YSLEER. This chain's CDR3 is CASSQDLAYEQYF. DNA of the CDR3: TGCGCCAGCAGCCAAGATCTGGCCTACGAGCAGTACTTC.

V is TRBV5-1 and J is TRBJ2-1, with D possibly being TRBD2 (5 bases). CDR3 length: 13 amino acids. CDR1 and CDR2 from the germline V gene are SGHRS and YFSETQ. V was cut by 3 bases and J by 6 bases, with 10 bases left in between. CDR3 amino acids: CASSSGGLNEQFF. CDR3 nucleotides: TGCGCCAGCAGCTCGGGCGGACTCAATGAGCAGTTCTTC.

In DNA form, the CDR3 reads TGCGCCAGCAGCCACGACATTGGTCAGGGGTGGGTAGCGGGAGCGGGTGAGCAGTACTTC. It codes for CASSHDIGQGWVAGAGEQYF. V is TRBV4-1 and J is TRBJ2-7, with TRBD2 matching over 9 bases. This CDR3 has 20 residues. Germline CDR1 is MGHRA and CDR2 is YSYEKL. V lost 3 bases and J lost 7; bases outside the gene matches: 25.

The gene calls are TRBV7-2 and TRBJ2-1, with a tentative D call TRBD1 (6 bases). The germline V gene has CDR1 SGHTA and CDR2 FQGNSA. The V end was cut by 10 bases, the J end by 7 bases, with 23 bases between. The CDR3 consists of 15 residues. This CDR3 reads CATAPTTGQDNEQFF. The CDR3 coding sequence is TGTGCCACCGCGCCGACGACAGGTCAAGATAATGAGCAGTTCTTC. Full variable domain (outside the CDR3, taken from reference TRBV7-2 and TRBJ2-1): GAGVSQSPSNKVTEKGKDVELRCDPISGHTALYWYRQSLGQGLEFLIYFQGNSAPDKSGLPSDRFSAERTGGSVSTLTIQRTQQEDSAVYLCATAPTTGQDNEQFFGPGTRLTVL.

Only a few counts were recorded for this clone. This sequence joins TRBV6-5 and TRBJ2-7; TRBD2 is a possible D gene (6 bases). This CDR3 is 15 amino acids long. Germline CDR1 MNHEY, CDR2 SVGAGI. The V end was cut by 5 bases, the J end by 2 bases, with 16 bases between. This chain's CDR3 is CASSAGRPPTYEQYF. The DNA for the CDR3 is TGTGCCAGCAGTGCAGGGAGGCCACCTACCTACGAGCAGTACTTC.

The CDR3 loop is CASSRTVDRGTGENTIYF. In DNA, the CDR3 is TGCGCCAGCAGCCGAACCGTAGACAGGGGAACTGGTGAAAACACCATATATTTT. The chain recombines TRBV4-3 with TRBJ1-3; TRBD1 matches at 8 bases. This CDR3 has 18 residues. V was pared by 4 bases and J by 6 bases, with 17 bases of the junction left unmatched. In germline, CDR1 is LGHNA, CDR2 YSLEER.

V and J are TRBV7-9 and TRBJ2-1; D uncertain. Germline V gene sequence: CDR1 SEHNR, CDR2 FQNEAQ (reference sequence). This CDR3 has 13 residues. The V end was cut by 1 base, the J end by 4 bases, with 5 bases between. This chain's CDR3 is CASSLGTYNEQFF. The CDR3 DNA follows: TGTGCCAGCAGCTTAGGAACATACAATGAGCAGTTCTTC. The variable domain in full, completed from reference TRBV7-9 and TRBJ2-1, reads DTGVSQNPRHKITKRGQNVTFRCDPISEHNRLYWYRQTLGQGPEFLTYFQNEAQLEKSRLLSDRFSAERPKGSFSTLEIQRTEQGDSAMYLCASSLGTYNEQFFGPGTRLTVL.

In its sample, this clone was seen once. The gene calls are TRBV28 and TRBJ2-3; 12 positions match TRBD2. Trimming cost V 3 bases and J 4 bases; bases outside gene matches: 5. The CDR3 spans 16 residues. Germline V gene sequence: CDR1 MDHEN, CDR2 SYDVKM. The CDR3 DNA reads as TGTGCCAGCAGTTTTCGGGCTAGCGGGAGGGCAGATACGCAGTATTTT. It codes for CASSFRASGRADTQYF.

The rearrangement joins TRBV27 to TRBJ2-3, with D unresolved. V lost 0 bases, J lost 3 bases, and 4 bases lay in between. The length of the CDR3 is 13 residues. Looked up from germline, CDR1 is MNHEY and CDR2 is SMNVEV (reference sequence). CDR3 sequence (DNA): TGTGCCAGCAGTTTATCGAGGACAGATACGCAGTATTTT. Translation gives CASSLSRTDTQYF.